This T cell receptor (beta chain) was found in a study of identical twins. This clonotype occurred a few times. TCRdb ran MiXCR on the 5' RACE reads and lists one entry per CDR3 protein. The repertoire holds around 690,000 distinct CDR3 sequences, with around 20% as singletons. The CDR3 runs to 14 residues. Trimming removed 3 bases at V and 4 bases at J, with 12 bases between. Separately, the same data were catalogued under a study of T cells expressing NK-cell markers.

This chain uses TRBV12-3 or TRBV12-4 with TRBJ1-2; D is undetermined. This TCR was recovered from a woman younger than 35 in good health. Material for sequencing was PBMCs. The chain's CDR3 is CASSFSLASYGYTF. The DNA for the CDR3 is TGTGCCAGCAGTTTTAGTCTTGCGAGCTATGGCTACACCTTC.